These 27 T cell receptor beta chains were all obtained from the same sample, sequenced in a study of regulatory dendritic cells for organ transplantation. CFSE-labeled sorted T cells met regulatory or mature dendritic cells for four to five days. Their target antigens are unknown. Some clones are missing from TCRdb's copy, which holds only in-frame ones; the method was immunoSEQ multiplex PCR. The sample records about 20,000 clones, 75% to 90% being singletons. Sequenced input: naive CD4+ T cells from blood cultured with regulatory dendritic cells. Subset described: CD45RA+ naive T cells. The receptors were gathered from a human donor in good health.

This clone came up a few times. This chain uses TRBV19 with TRBJ1-2; 8 bases map to TRBD1. This CDR3 contains 13 residues. The J segment lost 6 bases and the V segment lost 6 bases, leaving 6 bases of the junction unmatched. Germline V CDR1 and CDR2: LNHDA, SQIVND (reference sequence). CDR3 region: CASRIGQGDGYTF. The CDR3 DNA follows: TGTGCCAGTAGAATTGGACAGGGAGATGGCTACACCTTC.

The chain carries TRBV14 and TRBJ1-4; no clear D gene. The CDR3 runs to 16 residues. V shed 1 base and J shed 4 bases, with 13 bases lying between them. The germline CDR1 and CDR2 sequences are SGHDN and FVKESK. The CDR3 sequence: CASSQVSGRFNEKLFF. The DNA of the CDR3 is TGTGCCAGCAGCCAAGTGTCAGGACGGTTTAATGAAAAACTGTTTTTT. The entire variable domain, with the rest obtained from reference TRBV14 and TRBJ1-4, is as follows: EAGVTQFPSHSVIEKGQTVTLRCDPISGHDNLYWYRRVMGKEIKFLLHFVKESKQDESGMPNNRFLAERTGGTYSTLKVQPAELEDSGVYFCASSQVSGRFNEKLFFGSGTQLSVL.

The chain carries TRBV6-5 and TRBJ1-2; D may be TRBD1 (6 bases). Looked up from germline, CDR1 is MNHEY and CDR2 is SVGAGI. Trimming pared 6 bases from V and 7 bases from J, leaving 18 bases between. This CDR3 is 14 amino acids long. CDR3 loop: CASSPILGGRGYTF. CDR3 bases: TGTGCCAGCAGCCCGATCCTAGGGGGTCGTGGCTACACCTTC.

The rearrangement joins TRBV14 to TRBJ2-5; TRBD1 matches at 7 bases. V gave up 1 base and J gave up 2 bases; unmatched junction bases: 4. Germline V CDR1 and CDR2: SGHDN, FVKESK. The CDR3 has 15 amino acids. The CDR3: CASSQGPGQQETQYF. As DNA, the CDR3 is TGTGCCAGCAGCCAAGGACCGGGACAGCAAGAGACCCAGTACTTC. Using reference TRBV14 and TRBJ2-5 for the parts outside the CDR3, the full variable domain is EAGVTQFPSHSVIEKGQTVTLRCDPISGHDNLYWYRRVMGKEIKFLLHFVKESKQDESGMPNNRFLAERTGGTYSTLKVQPAELEDSGVYFCASSQGPGQQETQYFGPGTRLLVL.

The chain is built from TRBV7-8 and TRBJ2-5; D not resolved. Trimming stripped 1 base from V and 4 bases from J, with 10 bases between. Germline CDR1 SGHVS, CDR2 FQNEAQ. This CDR3 has 14 residues. In DNA, the CDR3 is TGTGCCAGCAGCTTAGGGATTTTGAGAGAGACCCAGTACTTC. Protein sequence: CASSLGILRETQYF.

The chain carries TRBV19 and TRBJ2-1, with 9 bases matching TRBD2. J was trimmed by 0 bases and V by 6 bases; bases with no gene match: 9. In germline, CDR1 is LNHDA, CDR2 SQIVND (reference sequence). The CDR3 has 17 residues. The CDR3: CASSPGLAFSSYNEQFF. The CDR3 region has the DNA TGTGCCAGTAGCCCGGGACTAGCCTTTAGCTCCTACAATGAGCAGTTCTTC.

The chain employs TRBV18 and TRBJ2-1, with 14 bases identical to TRBD2. The CDR3 is 17 amino acids. Germline V gives CDR1 KGHSH, CDR2 LQKENI. Trimming cost V 3 bases and J 7 bases; bases outside gene matches: 8. CDR3 amino acids: CASSPPRLAGGRNEQFF. DNA for the CDR3: TGTGCCAGCTCACCGCCTCGACTAGCGGGAGGGAGGAATGAGCAGTTCTTC.

This clone was recorded only once. The genes are TRBV9 and TRBJ1-1; D uncertain. Germline V gene data show CDR1 as SGDLS and CDR2 as YYNGEE. The CDR3 has 18 residues. V lost 3 bases and J lost 0, with 21 bases in between. CDR3 region: CASSGRRKGREMNTEAFF. The DNA for the CDR3 is TGTGCCAGCAGCGGACGTCGGAAGGGTAGAGAGATGAACACTGAAGCTTTCTTT. The entire variable domain, with the rest obtained from reference TRBV9 and TRBJ1-1, is as follows: DSGVTQTPKHLITATGQRVTLRCSPRSGDLSVYWYQQSLDQGLQFLIQYYNGEERAKGNILERFSAQQFPDLHSELNLSSLELGDSALYFCASSGRRKGREMNTEAFFGQGTRLTVV.

The V gene is TRBV28, the J gene TRBJ2-3; D is ambiguous. The germline V gene has CDR1 MDHEN and CDR2 SYDVKM. The length of the CDR3 is 14 residues. V was clipped by 9 bases and J by 0 bases, with 13 bases between them. CDR3 sequence reads: CASQRIASTDTQYF. DNA of the CDR3: TGTGCCAGTCAAAGAATAGCTAGCACAGATACGCAGTATTTT.

The chain joins TRBV28 to TRBJ1-5; a weak D match, TRBD1 (6 bases). Germline V gene data show CDR1 as MDHEN and CDR2 as SYDVKM. This CDR3 is 16 amino acids long. Trimming cost V 6 bases and J 6 bases, with 21 bases left between them. The CDR3 sequence: CASRESGVARSQPQHF. DNA of the CDR3: TGTGCCAGCAGGGAATCAGGGGTTGCCAGGAGTCAGCCCCAGCATTTT.

The chain carries TRBV4-3 and TRBJ1-2, with a weak D call TRBD1 (5 bases). The CDR3 spans 14 residues. Germline assignment: CDR1 LGHNA and CDR2 YSLEER. V was trimmed by 4 bases and J by 4 bases, leaving 13 bases between them. The CDR3 DNA reads TGCGCCAGCAGCCCCCAGGACGGGGCCTATGGCTACACCTTC. Its translation is CASSPQDGAYGYTF.

The chain is built from TRBV19 and TRBJ2-7; 7 bases match TRBD1. Germline CDR1 and CDR2: LNHDA and SQIVND (reference sequence). The CDR3 sequence is 13 residues long. J lost 2 bases, V lost 11 bases, and 9 bases had no gene match. CDR3 sequence reads: CASKAGTAYEQYF. The CDR3 nucleotides are TGTGCCTCGAAAGCCGGGACAGCCTACGAGCAGTACTTC.

The chain employs TRBV9 and TRBJ2-1, with 10 positions matching TRBD2. V was pared by 4 bases and J by 5 bases, with 6 bases of the junction left unmatched. Germline V gene data show CDR1 as SGDLS and CDR2 as YYNGEE. The CDR3 length is 15 residues. This CDR3 is CASSSRLAGNNEQFF. In DNA form, the CDR3 reads TGTGCCAGCAGCTCCCGACTAGCGGGCAACAATGAGCAGTTCTTC.

The gene calls are TRBV28 and TRBJ2-1; possible D gene TRBD1, 8 bases. Germline values: CDR1 MDHEN, CDR2 SYDVKM. CDR3 length: 15 residues. Trimming shortened V by 5 bases and J by 6 bases, and 17 bases separated the two germline ends. The CDR3 loop is CASSPGGTGVNEQFF. CDR3 bases: TGTGCCAGCAGTCCCGGGGGGACAGGAGTCAATGAGCAGTTCTTC.

The rearrangement uses TRBV6-6 and TRBJ2-5, with TRBD1 matching 7 bases. CDR3 size: 14 residues. Germline CDR1 MNHNY, CDR2 SVGAGI (reference sequence). V lost 5 bases, J lost 6 bases, and 9 bases stayed unmatched. CDR3 in DNA: TGTGCCAGCAGTCAAACCGGACAGGCGAAGACCCAGTACTTC. This codes for CASSQTGQAKTQYF.

The V call is TRBV21-1, the J call TRBJ1-2. TRBV21-1 counts as a pseudogene. This CDR3 has 14 amino acids. The CDR3 loop is CASSKGRERSGYTF. The CDR3 nucleotides read TGTGCCAGCAGCAAAGGCAGGGAGCGTTCCGGCTACACCTTC.

V usage is TRBV7-2 and J usage is TRBJ1-4; TRBD1 aligns across 9 bases. Germline V gene data show CDR1 as SGHTA and CDR2 as FQGNSA. Trimming at V came to 5 bases and at J to 5 bases, leaving 6 bases not matched to a gene. The CDR3 runs 15 residues. CDR3 bases: TGTGCCAGCAGCCCGAGGACAGGGGTAAATGAAAAACTGTTTTTT. It is translated as CASSPRTGVNEKLFF.

The chain links TRBV5-4 to TRBJ2-4; D may be TRBD1 (5 bases). The CDR3 loop spans 12 amino acids. V lost 3 bases and J lost 6, with 7 bases in between. Germline V gene data show CDR1 as SGHNT and CDR2 as YYREEE (reference sequence). Here the CDR3 DNA reads TGTGCCAGCAGCTCTGACAGAAACATTCAGTACTTC. Translation gives CASSSDRNIQYF.

Written as DNA, the CDR3 is TGTGCCAGCACCTCATCCGGGACCCAGTCCTACACCTTC. Translating gives CASTSSGTQSYTF. J is TRBJ1-2 and V is TRBV7-2; tentatively, D is TRBD1 (5 bases). V lost 7 bases, J lost 10 bases, and 19 bases lay in between. This CDR3 is 13 amino acids long. Germline CDR1 is SGHTA and CDR2 is FQGNSA.

By share of the sample, this clone is medium-sized (0.01 to 0.1%). Here the CDR3 DNA reads TGTGCCTGGAGTTTAACAGCCCGCTCTGGAAACACCATATATTTT. This encodes CAWSLTARSGNTIYF. V usage is TRBV30 and J usage is TRBJ1-3; D remains unclear. Per the germline V gene, CDR1 is GTSNPN and CDR2 is SVGIG (reference sequence). Trimming took 2 bases from V and 0 from J, leaving 11 bases between them. The CDR3 consists of 15 residues.

This chain connects TRBV28 to TRBJ1-1, with a weak D call TRBD1 (5 bases). Between the trimmed V and J ends, which lost 9 bases and 0 bases, there was a span of 20 bases. Germline V gives CDR1 MDHEN, CDR2 SYDVKM. The CDR3 is made up of 16 amino acids. CDR3 sequence: CASPPAGRTMNTEAFF. The CDR3 DNA follows: TGTGCCAGTCCCCCTGCGGGACGGACCATGAACACTGAAGCTTTCTTT.

This clone appeared a single time. This chain's CDR3 is CASSLASGANVLTF. CDR3 sequence (DNA): TGTGCCAGCAGCTTGGCTTCTGGGGCCAACGTCCTGACTTTC. The rearrangement links TRBV5-8 to TRBJ2-6; D is undetermined. This CDR3 contains 14 residues. Germline CDR1 SGHTS, CDR2 YDEGEE. Trimming removed 0 bases from V and 1 base from J, with 2 bases in between.

The chain recombines TRBV4-2 with TRBJ1-1, with D tentatively TRBD1 (5 bases). V lost 0 bases and J lost 7, with 12 bases in between. CDR3 length equals 14 residues. Germline V gene data show CDR1 as LGHNA and CDR2 as YNFKEQ. This CDR3 reads CASSQDPGVSEAFF. The CDR3, as DNA: TGTGCCAGCAGCCAAGATCCGGGGGTTAGTGAAGCTTTCTTT.

The V gene is TRBV4-2, the J gene TRBJ1-6; D possibly corresponds to TRBD1 (5 bases). The germline CDR1 and CDR2 sequences are LGHNA and YNFKEQ. The CDR3 length is 18 residues. Trimming took 3 bases from V and 8 from J, leaving 23 bases between them. The CDR3 is CASSHTKGRASPHSPLHF. CDR3 sequence (DNA): TGTGCCAGCAGCCACACAAAGGGGAGGGCAAGTCCCCATTCACCCCTCCACTTT.

This clone was picked up a small number of times. The chain recombines TRBV9 with TRBJ2-1; 9 bases line up with TRBD2. The germline V gene encodes CDR1 SGDLS and CDR2 YYNGEE. The CDR3 totals 16 residues. J was trimmed by 4 bases and V by 2 bases; bases with no gene match: 7. CDR3 nucleotide sequence: TGTGCCAGCAGCGTCGCTAGCGGGACCTTGTACAATGAGCAGTTCTTC. Protein product: CASSVASGTLYNEQFF. Together with reference TRBV9 and TRBJ2-1, the CDR3 gives the full variable domain: DSGVTQTPKHLITATGQRVTLRCSPRSGDLSVYWYQQSLDQGLQFLIQYYNGEERAKGNILERFSAQQFPDLHSELNLSSLELGDSALYFCASSVASGTLYNEQFFGPGTRLTVL.

This chain joins TRBV4-3 and TRBJ1-1; no clear D gene. CDR3 length equals 15 residues. The germline V gene encodes CDR1 LGHNA and CDR2 YSLEER. Between the trimmed V and J ends, which lost 0 bases and 2 bases, there was a span of 10 bases. The CDR3 DNA reads as TGCGCCAGCAGCCAAGATCCCGCAGTTAACACTGAAGCTTTCTTT. Its protein product is CASSQDPAVNTEAFF.

This rearrangement joins TRBV5-1 to TRBJ2-5; D gene ambiguous. The CDR3 extends over 12 amino acids. The germline V and J ends were trimmed by 2 bases and 5 bases, with 7 bases remaining between them. Germline loops: CDR1 SGHRS, CDR2 YFSETQ. The CDR3 coding sequence is TGCGCCAGCAGCTTTCCCCATGAGACCCAGTACTTC. Translation gives CASSFPHETQYF.